The rows below give T cell receptor beta chains drawn from one sample of a study of CD8+ T cells in alopecia areata. This table comes from immunoSEQ multiplex PCR, and its TCRdb copy is limited to in-frame clones, with some not included. This table holds about 160,000 clones, more than 45% found once. Source material: CD4+ T cells sorted from blood. These receptors came from a human donor with alopecia areata. Each CDR3 is given with its conserved first and last residue. The D gene is left open where the match is weak. Not all rows give a size; the values are once, few, many and, for expanded clones, a class.

size	V	D	J	CDR3	DNA
-	TRBV5-4	-	TRBJ1-5	CASSSYGQPQHF	TGTGCCAGCAGCTCTTACGGACAGCCCCAGCATTTT
-	TRBV19	-	TRBJ1-5	CASSTSNQPQHF	TGTGCCAGTAGTACCAGCAATCAGCCCCAGCATTTT
-	TRBV18	TRBD1	TRBJ1-5	CASSPRGQGAGNQPQHF	TGTGCCAGCTCACCGCGGGGACAGGGGGCAGGCAATCAGCCCCAGCATTTT
-	TRBV29-1	-	TRBJ1-3	CSVEPGGSGNTIYF	TGCAGCGTTGAGCCAGGAGGCTCTGGAAACACCATATATTTT
-	TRBV18	-	TRBJ1-2	CASSPLPDWGYTF	TGTGCCAGCTCACCCCTCCCCGACTGGGGCTACACCTTC
few	TRBV7-8	-	TRBJ2-3	CASSLARTDTQYF	TGTGCCAGCAGCTTAGCTCGAACAGATACGCAGTATTTT
once	TRBV30	-	TRBJ2-7	CAWSVRWARQYF	TGTGCCTGGAGTGTACGTTGGGCGAGGCAGTACTTC
-	TRBV29-1	-	TRBJ1-1	CSVGRSHMNTEAFF	TGCAGCGTTGGGAGATCCCACATGAACACTGAAGCTTTCTTT
-	TRBV5-6	-	TRBJ2-3	CASSLPDRAAQYF	TGTGCCAGCAGCCTACCGGACAGAGCTGCGCAGTATTTT
-	TRBV29-1	-	TRBJ2-1	CSVEREDNYNEQFF	TGCAGCGTAGAGAGGGAGGACAACTACAATGAGCAGTTCTTC
once	TRBV29-1	-	TRBJ2-7	CSVVTSGGSGYF	TGCAGCGTCGTTACCTCCGGGGGTTCAGGGTACTTC
-	TRBV15	TRBD2	TRBJ2-3	CATSRAGGSHKDTQYF	TGTGCCACCAGCAGAGCCGGGGGGAGCCATAAGGATACGCAGTATTTT
-	TRBV18	-	TRBJ2-5	CASSLLQRDQETQYF	TGTGCCAGCTCACTCCTACAGCGCGACCAAGAGACCCAGTACTTC
-	TRBV9	-	TRBJ1-2	CASSVAKGETYGYTF	TGTGCCAGCAGCGTAGCTAAGGGGGAGACCTATGGCTACACCTTC
-	TRBV6-5	-	TRBJ2-5	CASSYSKETQYF	TGTGCCAGCAGTTACTCGAAAGAGACCCAGTACTTC
-	TRBV18	-	TRBJ2-1	CASSRRDEGEQFF	TGTGCCAGCTCCAGACGGGATGAGGGTGAGCAGTTCTTC
-	TRBV2	TRBD1	TRBJ2-4	CASTAGTGLVDQYF	TGTGCCAGCACTGCCGGGACAGGGCTTGTCGATCAGTACTTC
few	TRBV30	-	TRBJ2-7	CAWRQNSYEQYF	TGTGCCTGGCGACAGAACTCCTACGAGCAGTACTTC
-	TRBV18	-	TRBJ2-3	CASSPPGAADTQYF	TGTGCCAGCTCACCACCGGGGGCCGCAGATACGCAGTATTTT
-	TRBV4-1	-	TRBJ2-5	CASSQEVLVQETQYF	TGCGCCAGCAGCCAAGAGGTTTTGGTCCAGGAGACCCAGTACTTC
-	TRBV29-1	TRBD1	TRBJ2-5	CSVGTGVETQYF	TGCAGCGTGGGTACAGGGGTAGAGACCCAGTACTTC
few	TRBV4-1	-	TRBJ2-2	CASSTFSESGELFF	TGCGCCAGCAGCACCTTCTCGGAATCCGGGGAGCTGTTTTTT
-	TRBV7-2	-	TRBJ2-5	CASSLSRETQYF	TGTGCCAGCAGCCTTTCTCGGGAGACCCAGTACTTC
-	TRBV28	TRBD1	TRBJ2-7	CASSLTGDRDYEQYF	TGTGCCAGCAGCCTTACTGGTGACAGGGATTACGAGCAGTACTTC
-	TRBV5-4	TRBD1	TRBJ2-5	CASSLQGAGETQYF	TGTGCCAGCAGCTTACAGGGGGCGGGAGAGACCCAGTACTTC
-	TRBV29-1	TRBD2	TRBJ2-7	CSVRGSGNEQYF	TGCAGCGTCCGCGGGAGCGGGAACGAGCAGTACTTC
once	TRBV9	-	TRBJ2-7	CASSVEGIAYEQYF	TGTGCCAGCAGCGTAGAGGGAATTGCCTACGAGCAGTACTTC
-	TRBV28	TRBD1	TRBJ2-5	CASSLGKTGRTQYF	TGTGCCAGCAGTTTAGGGAAGACAGGGAGGACCCAGTACTTC
-	TRBV7-9	TRBD1	TRBJ1-2	CASRGTGRGGYTF	TGTGCCAGCAGAGGGACAGGGAGGGGCGGCTACACCTTC
-	TRBV5-1	TRBD2	TRBJ2-5	CASSLGLAGHQETQYF	TGCGCCAGCAGCTTGGGACTAGCGGGGCACCAAGAGACCCAGTACTTC
-	TRBV9	-	TRBJ2-2	CASSVERRKTELFF	TGTGCCAGCAGCGTAGAGCGTAGGAAGACGGAGCTGTTTTTT